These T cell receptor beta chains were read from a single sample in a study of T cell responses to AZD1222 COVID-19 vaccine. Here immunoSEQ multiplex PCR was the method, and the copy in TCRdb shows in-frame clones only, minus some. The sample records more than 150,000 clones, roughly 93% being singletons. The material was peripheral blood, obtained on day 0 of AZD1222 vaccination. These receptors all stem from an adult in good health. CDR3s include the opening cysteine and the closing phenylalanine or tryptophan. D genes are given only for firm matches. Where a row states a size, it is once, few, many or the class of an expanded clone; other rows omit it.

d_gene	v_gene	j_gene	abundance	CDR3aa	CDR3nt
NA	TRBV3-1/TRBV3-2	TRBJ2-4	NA	CASSPQVGSKNIQYF	TGTGCCAGCAGCCCACAGGTTGGCAGCAAAAACATTCAGTACTTC
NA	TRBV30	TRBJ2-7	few	CAWSAGQSYEQYF	TGTGCCTGGAGTGCGGGACAATCCTACGAGCAGTACTTC
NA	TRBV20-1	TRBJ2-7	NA	CSAGPPNEQYF	TGCAGTGCCGGACCCCCGAACGAGCAGTACTTC
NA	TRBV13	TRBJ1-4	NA	CASSFSTGTPGEKLFF	TGTGCCAGCAGCTTCAGCACCGGGACCCCAGGCGAAAAACTGTTTTTT
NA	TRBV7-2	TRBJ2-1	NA	CASSPKGGSYYNEQFF	TGTGCCAGCAGCCCGAAGGGGGGTTCCTATTACAATGAGCAGTTCTTC
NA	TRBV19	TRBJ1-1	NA	CASRYTGNTEAFF	TGTGCCAGTAGATATACAGGGAACACTGAAGCTTTCTTT
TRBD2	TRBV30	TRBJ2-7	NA	CAWSVQREGSYEQYF	TGTGCCTGGAGTGTTCAGCGGGAGGGGTCCTACGAGCAGTACTTC
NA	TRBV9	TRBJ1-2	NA	CASSVTGTGVGGYTF	TGTGCCAGCAGCGTAACCGGGACGGGGGTTGGTGGCTACACCTTC
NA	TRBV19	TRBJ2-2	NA	CASSKRTNTGELFF	TGTGCCAGTAGTAAACGGACGAACACCGGGGAGCTGTTTTTT
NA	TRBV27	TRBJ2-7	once	CASSFGASSYEQYF	TGTGCCAGCAGTTTCGGCGCGAGCTCCTACGAGCAGTACTTC
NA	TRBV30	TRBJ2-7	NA	CAWSVGLGAPYEQYF	TGTGCCTGGAGTGTAGGTTTAGGCGCCCCCTACGAGCAGTACTTC
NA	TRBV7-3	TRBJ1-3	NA	CASSQGSGNTIYF	TGTGCCAGCAGCCAAGGGTCTGGAAACACCATATATTTT
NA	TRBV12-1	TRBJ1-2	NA	CASSFADRGGYTF	TGTGCCAGCAGCTTTGCGGACAGGGGTGGCTACACCTTC
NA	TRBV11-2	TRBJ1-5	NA	CASSLETGLNQPQHF	TGTGCCAGCAGCTTAGAGACAGGACTCAATCAGCCCCAGCATTTT